Described below is a single T cell receptor (beta chain) sequence and its context. Its cognate antigen is unknown. This is likely a read error, given that the CDR3 carries no conserved phenylalanine or tryptophan at its end. These data belong to a study of breast tumors, draining lymph nodes, adjacent tissues. TCRdb re-derived calls from the multiplex PCR reads in MiXCR, one entry per CDR3 protein. Counted here are approximately 63,000 distinct CDR3 sequences, approximately 57% occurring once; the ten biggest clones make up roughly 19%. Germline CDR1 SGDLS, CDR2 YYNGEE. The V segment lost 4 bases and the J segment 4 bases; nucleotides outside the gene matches: 3. The CDR3 covers 13 residues. General study findings and limits: Tumor T cell lymph node origin was a supported hypothesis, not proven. Tumors had less TCR diversity than lymph nodes, more than nontumor tissue.

The sample consisted of breast tumor tissue. The chain links TRBV9 to TRBJ1-2, with TRBD1 identical over 8 bases. The clonotype was recovered from a female donor with breast cancer. Some clones in this sample may be carry-over from other donors' samples. The CDR3 DNA sequence: TGTGCCAGCAGCTCTACAGGGGGCTATGGCTACACCTCC. Amino acids: CASSSTGGYGYTS.